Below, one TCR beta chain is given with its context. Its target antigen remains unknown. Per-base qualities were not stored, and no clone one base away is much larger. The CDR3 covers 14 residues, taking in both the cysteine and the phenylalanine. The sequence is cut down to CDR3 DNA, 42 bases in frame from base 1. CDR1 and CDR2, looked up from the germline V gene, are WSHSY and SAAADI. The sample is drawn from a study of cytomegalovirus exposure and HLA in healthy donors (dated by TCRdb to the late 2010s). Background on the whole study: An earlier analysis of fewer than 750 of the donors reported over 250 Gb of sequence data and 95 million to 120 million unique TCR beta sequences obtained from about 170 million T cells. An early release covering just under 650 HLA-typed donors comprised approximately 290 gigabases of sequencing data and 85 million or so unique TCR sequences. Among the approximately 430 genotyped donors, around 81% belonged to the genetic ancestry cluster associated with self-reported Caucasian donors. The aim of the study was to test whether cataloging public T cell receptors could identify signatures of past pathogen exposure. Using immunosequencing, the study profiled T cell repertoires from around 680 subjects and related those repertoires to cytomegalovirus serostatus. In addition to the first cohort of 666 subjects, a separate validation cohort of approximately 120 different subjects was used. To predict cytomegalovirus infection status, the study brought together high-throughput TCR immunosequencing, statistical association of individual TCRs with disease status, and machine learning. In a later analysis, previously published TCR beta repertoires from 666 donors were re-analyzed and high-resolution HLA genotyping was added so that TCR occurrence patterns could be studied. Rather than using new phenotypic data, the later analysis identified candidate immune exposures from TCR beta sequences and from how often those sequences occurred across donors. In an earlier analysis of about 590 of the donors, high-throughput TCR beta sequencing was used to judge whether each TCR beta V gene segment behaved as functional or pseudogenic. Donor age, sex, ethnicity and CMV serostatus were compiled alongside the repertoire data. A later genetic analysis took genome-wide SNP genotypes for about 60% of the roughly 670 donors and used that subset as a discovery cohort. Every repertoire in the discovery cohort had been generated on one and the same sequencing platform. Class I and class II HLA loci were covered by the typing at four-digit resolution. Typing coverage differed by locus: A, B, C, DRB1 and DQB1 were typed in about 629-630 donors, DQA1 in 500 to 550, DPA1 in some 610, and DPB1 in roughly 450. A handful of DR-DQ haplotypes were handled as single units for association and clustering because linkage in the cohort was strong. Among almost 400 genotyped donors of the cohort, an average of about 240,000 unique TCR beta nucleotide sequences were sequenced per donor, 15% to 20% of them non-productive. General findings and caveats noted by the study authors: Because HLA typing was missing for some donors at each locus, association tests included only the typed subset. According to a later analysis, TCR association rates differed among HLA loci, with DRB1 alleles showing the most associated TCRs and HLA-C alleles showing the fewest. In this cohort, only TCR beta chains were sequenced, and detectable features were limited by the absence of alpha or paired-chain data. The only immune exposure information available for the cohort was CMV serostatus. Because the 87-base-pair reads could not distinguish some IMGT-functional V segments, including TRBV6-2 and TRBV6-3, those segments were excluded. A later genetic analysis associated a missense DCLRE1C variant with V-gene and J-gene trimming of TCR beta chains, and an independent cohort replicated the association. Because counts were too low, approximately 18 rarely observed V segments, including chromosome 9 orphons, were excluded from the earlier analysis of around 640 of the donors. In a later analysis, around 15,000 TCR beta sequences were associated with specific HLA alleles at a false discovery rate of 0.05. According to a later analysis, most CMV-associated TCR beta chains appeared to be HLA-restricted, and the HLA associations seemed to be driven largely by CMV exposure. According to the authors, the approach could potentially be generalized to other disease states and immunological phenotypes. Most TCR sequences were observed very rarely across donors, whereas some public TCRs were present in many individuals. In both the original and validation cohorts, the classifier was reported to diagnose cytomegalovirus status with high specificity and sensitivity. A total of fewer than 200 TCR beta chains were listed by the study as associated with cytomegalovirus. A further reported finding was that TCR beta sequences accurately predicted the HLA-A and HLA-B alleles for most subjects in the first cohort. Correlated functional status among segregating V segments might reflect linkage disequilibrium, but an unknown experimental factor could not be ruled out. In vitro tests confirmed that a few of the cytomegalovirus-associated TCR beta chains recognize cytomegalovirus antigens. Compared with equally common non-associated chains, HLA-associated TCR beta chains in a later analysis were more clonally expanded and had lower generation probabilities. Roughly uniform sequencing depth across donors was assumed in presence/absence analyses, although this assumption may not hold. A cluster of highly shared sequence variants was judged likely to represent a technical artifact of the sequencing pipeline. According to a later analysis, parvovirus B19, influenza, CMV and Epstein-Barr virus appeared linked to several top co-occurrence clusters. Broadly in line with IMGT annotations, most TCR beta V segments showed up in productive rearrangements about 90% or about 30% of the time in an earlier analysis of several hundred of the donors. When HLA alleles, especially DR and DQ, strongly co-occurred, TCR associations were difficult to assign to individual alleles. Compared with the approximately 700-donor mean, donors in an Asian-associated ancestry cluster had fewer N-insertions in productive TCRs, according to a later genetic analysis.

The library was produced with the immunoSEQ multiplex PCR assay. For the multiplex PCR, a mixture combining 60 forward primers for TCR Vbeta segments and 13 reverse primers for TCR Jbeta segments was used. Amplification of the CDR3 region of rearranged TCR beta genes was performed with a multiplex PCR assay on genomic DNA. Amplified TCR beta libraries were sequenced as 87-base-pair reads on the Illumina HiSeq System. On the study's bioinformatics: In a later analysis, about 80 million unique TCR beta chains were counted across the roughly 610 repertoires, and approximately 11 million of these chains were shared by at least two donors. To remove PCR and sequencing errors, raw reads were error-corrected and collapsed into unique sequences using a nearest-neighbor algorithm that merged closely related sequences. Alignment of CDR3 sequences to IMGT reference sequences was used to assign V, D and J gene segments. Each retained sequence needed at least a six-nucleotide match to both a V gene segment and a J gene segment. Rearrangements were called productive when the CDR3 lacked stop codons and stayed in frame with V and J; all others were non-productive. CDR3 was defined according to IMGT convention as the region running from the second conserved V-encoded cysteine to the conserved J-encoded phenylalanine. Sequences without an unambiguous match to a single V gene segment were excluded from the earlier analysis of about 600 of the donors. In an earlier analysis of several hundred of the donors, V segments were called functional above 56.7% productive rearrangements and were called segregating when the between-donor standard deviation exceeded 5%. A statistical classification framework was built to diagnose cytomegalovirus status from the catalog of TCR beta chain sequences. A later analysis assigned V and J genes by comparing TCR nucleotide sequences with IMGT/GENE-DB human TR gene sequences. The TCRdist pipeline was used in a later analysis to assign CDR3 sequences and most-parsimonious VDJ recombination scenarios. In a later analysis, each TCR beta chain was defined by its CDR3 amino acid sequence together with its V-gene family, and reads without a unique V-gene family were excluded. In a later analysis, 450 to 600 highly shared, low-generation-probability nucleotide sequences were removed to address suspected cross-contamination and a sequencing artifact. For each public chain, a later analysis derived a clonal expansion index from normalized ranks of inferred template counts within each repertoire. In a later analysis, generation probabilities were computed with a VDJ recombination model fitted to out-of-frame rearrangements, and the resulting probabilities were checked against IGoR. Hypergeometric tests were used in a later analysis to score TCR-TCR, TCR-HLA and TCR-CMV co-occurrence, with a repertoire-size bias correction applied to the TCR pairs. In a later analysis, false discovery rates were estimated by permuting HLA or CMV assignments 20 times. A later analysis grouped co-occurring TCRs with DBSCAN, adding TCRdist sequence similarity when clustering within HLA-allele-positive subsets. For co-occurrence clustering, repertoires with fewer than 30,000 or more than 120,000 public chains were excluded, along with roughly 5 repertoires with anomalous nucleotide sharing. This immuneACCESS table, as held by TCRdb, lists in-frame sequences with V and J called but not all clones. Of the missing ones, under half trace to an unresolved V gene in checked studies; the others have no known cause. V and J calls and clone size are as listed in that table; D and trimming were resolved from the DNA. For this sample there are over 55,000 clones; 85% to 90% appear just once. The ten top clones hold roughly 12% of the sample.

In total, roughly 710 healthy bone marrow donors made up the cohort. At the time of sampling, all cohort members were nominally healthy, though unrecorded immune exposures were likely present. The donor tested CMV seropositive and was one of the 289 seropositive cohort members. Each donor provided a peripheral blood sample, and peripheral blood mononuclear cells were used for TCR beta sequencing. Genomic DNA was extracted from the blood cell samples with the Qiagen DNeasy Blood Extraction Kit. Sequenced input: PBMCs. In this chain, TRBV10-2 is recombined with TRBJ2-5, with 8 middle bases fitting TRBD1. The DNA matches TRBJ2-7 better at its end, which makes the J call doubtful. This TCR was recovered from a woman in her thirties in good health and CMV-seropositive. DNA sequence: TGCGCCAGCAGTGAGTCTCAGGGGGCGCACGAGCAGTACTTC. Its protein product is CASSESQGAHEQYF.